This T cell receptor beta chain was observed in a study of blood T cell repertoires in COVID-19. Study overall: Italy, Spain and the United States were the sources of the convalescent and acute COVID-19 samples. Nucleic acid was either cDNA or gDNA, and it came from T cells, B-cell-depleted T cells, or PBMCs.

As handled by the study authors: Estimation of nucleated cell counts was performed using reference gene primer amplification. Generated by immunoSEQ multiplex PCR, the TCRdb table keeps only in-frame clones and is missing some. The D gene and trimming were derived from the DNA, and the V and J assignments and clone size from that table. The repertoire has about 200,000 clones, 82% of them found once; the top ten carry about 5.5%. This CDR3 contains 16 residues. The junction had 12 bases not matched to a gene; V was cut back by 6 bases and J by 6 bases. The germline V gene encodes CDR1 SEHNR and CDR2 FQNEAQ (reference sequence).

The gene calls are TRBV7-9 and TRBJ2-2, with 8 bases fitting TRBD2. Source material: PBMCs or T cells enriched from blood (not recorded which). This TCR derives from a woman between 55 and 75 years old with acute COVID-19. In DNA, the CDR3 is TGTGCCAGCAGGACCTCTGGCGGGGGGCCCGCCGGGGAGCTGTTTTTT. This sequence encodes CASRTSGGGPAGELFF.